What follows is one T cell receptor beta chain and its context. Antigen specificity is unknown. Germline V CDR1 and CDR2: LNHDA, SQIVND (reference sequence). This CDR3 contains 18 residues. V lost 6 bases, J lost 7 bases, and 19 bases stayed unmatched. TCRdb's table, derived via immunoSEQ multiplex PCR, lists solely in-frame clones and lacks some. Of 9,500 to 13,000 clones in the sample, around three quarters were seen once. Patients were adults with ileal or ileocolonic Crohn's disease needing resection. The data were taken from a study of T cell repertoires in ileal Crohn's disease. Study-level information: Patients had a median approximately 7.2-year disease duration, and under 45% were active smokers.

Study outcomes and limitations: Compared with CD4 T cells, sorted CD8 cells carried more expanded clones.

The chain has TRBV19 and TRBJ2-2, with 8 positions matching TRBD1. This TCR was recovered from an adult with Crohn's disease. The sample was ileal tissue. CDR3 region: CASSTRLGAGGVSGELFF. CDR3 DNA: TGTGCCAGTAGCACTCGCCTGGGGGCAGGGGGCGTGAGCGGGGAGCTGTTTTTT.